One sample yielded the 22 T cell receptor beta chains listed below, sequenced in a study of T cells after yellow fever vaccination. TCRdb fed the 5' RACE reads into MiXCR, producing one record per CDR3 protein. The sample includes tens of thousands of distinct CDR3 sequences, roughly 7% of them seen just once. Here the sequenced sample was CD8+ T cells sorted from PBMCs, taken roughly 15 days after the first yellow fever vaccination. The receptors shown here come from a man aged 18 to 30 who received the YFV17D yellow fever vaccine.

This clonotype has ten or more counts. This rearrangement joins TRBV5-1 to TRBJ2-7; D not resolved. The germline V gene has CDR1 SGHRS and CDR2 YFSETQ. V was cut by 0 bases and J by 3 bases, with 7 bases left in between. The length of the CDR3 is 13 residues. This CDR3 reads CASSLGVNYEQYF. The CDR3 nucleotides are TGCGCCAGCAGCTTGGGGGTCAACTACGAGCAGTACTTC. Filled out from reference TRBV5-1 and TRBJ2-7, the complete variable domain reads KAGVTQTPRYLIKTRGQQVTLSCSPISGHRSVSWYQQTPGQGLQFLFEYFSETQRNKGNFPGRFSGRQFSNSRSEMNVSTLELGDSALYLCASSLGVNYEQYFGPGTRLTVT.

This clonotype was detected many times. The V gene is TRBV15, the J gene TRBJ2-7, with D tentatively TRBD2 (5 bases). Per the germline V gene, CDR1 is LNHNV and CDR2 is YYDKDF (reference sequence). Trimming pared 5 bases from V and 0 bases from J, leaving 8 bases between. The CDR3 is 13 amino acids. CDR3 in DNA: TGTGCCACCAGCCCGGGGAGCTCCTACGAGCAGTACTTC. It codes for CATSPGSSYEQYF.

This clonotype was seen repeatedly, ten times or more. The chain couples TRBV12-3 or TRBV12-4 to TRBJ2-3, with 8 nucleotides matching TRBD1. This CDR3 is 14 amino acids long. Trimming removed 5 bases from V and 0 bases from J; junction bases left unmatched: 1. CDR3 loop: CASSGTGSTDTQYF. In DNA, the CDR3 is TGTGCCAGCAGTGGGACAGGAAGCACAGATACGCAGTATTTT.

The chain is built from TRBV5-1 and TRBJ1-2; D is possibly TRBD1 (6 bases). The CDR3 contains 15 residues. Trimming removed 0 bases from V and 5 bases from J, with 14 bases in between. The germline V gene has CDR1 SGHRS and CDR2 YFSETQ. Here the CDR3 DNA reads TGCGCCAGCAGCTTGGCGGCAGGGGAGTCTTATGGCTACACCTTC. Its translation: CASSLAAGESYGYTF.

The table lists this clonotype with many counts. V and J are TRBV6-5 and TRBJ1-1; D not resolved. The CDR3 is made up of 15 amino acids. Germline CDR1 and CDR2: MNHEY and SVGAGI. Trimming took off 0 bases at V and 0 bases at J, with 8 bases between the two ends. Here the CDR3 reads CASSYSSGMNTEAFF. CDR3 DNA sequence: TGTGCCAGCAGTTACTCCTCAGGCATGAACACTGAAGCTTTCTTT.

The rearrangement links TRBV4-3 to TRBJ1-2; possible D gene TRBD1, 5 bases. Per the germline V gene, CDR1 is LGHNA and CDR2 is YSLEER. V dropped 1 base and J dropped 8 bases, with 14 bases sitting between them. This CDR3 spans 14 amino acids. This CDR3 reads CASSQGGAYGGYTF. DNA of the CDR3: TGCGCCAGCAGCCAAGGAGGGGCTTATGGCGGCTACACCTTC.

Turning to this clonotype: A read error may explain this, as a much larger clone is one base away. This chain joins TRBV25-1 and TRBJ2-5; D gene uncertain. The CDR3 loop spans 13 amino acids. V dropped 4 bases and J dropped 0 bases, with 6 bases sitting between them. CDR1 is MGHDK and CDR2 is SYGVNS in the germline V gene. CDR3 region: CASSVLDQETQYF. The CDR3 nucleotides are TGTGCCAGCAGTGTCCTAGACCAAGAGACCCAGTACTTC.

This clonotype was found a few times. V and J are TRBV30 and TRBJ2-1, with TRBD2 identical over 7 bases. The CDR3 extends over 15 amino acids. Germline lookup yields CDR1 GTSNPN and CDR2 SVGIG (reference sequence). Losses at the gene ends were 1 base for V and 3 bases for J; bases not matched to a gene: 6. CDR3 in amino acids: CAWSAVGGGYNEQFF. Written as DNA, the CDR3 is TGTGCCTGGAGTGCGGTCGGCGGGGGCTACAATGAGCAGTTCTTC.

This clonotype was counted many times. This chain links TRBV27 with TRBJ2-7; D gene uncertain. Trimming cost V 3 bases and J 0 bases, with 6 bases left between them. CDR3 length: 13 amino acids. The germline V gene has CDR1 MNHEY and CDR2 SMNVEV (reference sequence). This CDR3 is CASSFSSSYEQYF. The CDR3 DNA reads as TGTGCCAGCAGTTTCTCTAGCTCCTACGAGCAGTACTTC.

This clonotype was seen a handful of times. The chain has TRBV6-6 and TRBJ1-1; D is undetermined. The V end was cut by 8 bases, the J end by 1 base, with 8 bases between. Germline V gene data show CDR1 as MNHNY and CDR2 as SVGAGI (reference sequence). There are 12 residues in the CDR3. CDR3 loop: CASGKGNTEAFF. Written as DNA, the CDR3 is TGTGCCAGCGGAAAGGGGAACACTGAAGCTTTCTTT.

This clonotype showed up many times. V usage is TRBV6-5 and J usage is TRBJ2-5; perhaps TRBD2 as D (6 bases). Trimming shortened V by 0 bases and J by 4 bases, and 18 bases separated the two germline ends. CDR3 length: 17 amino acids. Germline values: CDR1 MNHEY, CDR2 SVGAGI. CDR3 loop: CASSYSSIPSGRETQYF. CDR3 coding DNA: TGTGCCAGCAGTTACTCGAGTATTCCGAGCGGGCGAGAGACCCAGTACTTC.

This clonotype was counted at least ten times. The rearrangement links TRBV5-1 to TRBJ2-2; D unclear. The CDR3 contains 16 residues. CDR1 is SGHRS and CDR2 is YFSETQ in the germline V gene. Trimming removed 1 base from V and 6 bases from J, with 16 bases in between. CDR3 bases: TGCGCCAGCAGCTTGAGGGCAGGCGGTCCCCCCGGGGAGCTGTTTTTT. It encodes CASSLRAGGPPGELFF.

At least ten counts were recorded for this clonotype. This chain connects TRBV9 to TRBJ2-2; possible D gene TRBD1, 6 bases. The CDR3 is made up of 13 amino acids. The germline gives CDR1 SGDLS, CDR2 YYNGEE. The V and J ends lost 1 base and 6 bases respectively, with 7 bases between them. CDR3 nucleotide sequence: TGTGCCAGCAGCGTATCAGGGGCCGGGGAGCTGTTTTTT. Translating gives CASSVSGAGELFF.

The table lists this clonotype with many counts. This chain links TRBV12-3 or TRBV12-4 with TRBJ2-5; 7 positions match TRBD1. The V and J ends lost 8 bases and 1 base, in that order; junction bases with no gene match: 4. The CDR3 has 13 amino acids. The CDR3 DNA reads TGTGCCAGCCTGGGACAGCCCCAAGAGACCCAGTACTTC. As protein: CASLGQPQETQYF.

About this clonotype: This may arise from a read error, as a much more abundant clone is one base away. The V and J genes are TRBV7-3 and TRBJ2-5; 7 bases map to TRBD2. Germline lookup yields CDR1 SGHTA and CDR2 FQGTGA. V shed 7 bases, J shed 1 base, and the junction held 9 bases outside the gene matches. CDR3 length: 15 amino acids. DNA of the CDR3: TGTGCCAGCAACCGGTCGGGGGGAGCCCAAGAGACCCAGTACTTC. Its translation: CASNRSGGAQETQYF.

Many counts were recorded for this clonotype. The CDR3 nucleotides read TGCAGCGTTGAAGTTCAGGGAGTAGGGTCCTACGAGCAGTACTTC. Amino acids: CSVEVQGVGSYEQYF. V is TRBV29-1 and J is TRBJ2-7; D possibly uses TRBD1 or TRBD2 (5 bases each). Trimming shortened V by 1 base and J by 1 base, and 14 bases separated the two germline ends. The CDR3 loop spans 15 amino acids. CDR1 and CDR2 from the germline V gene are SQVTM and ANQGSEA.

In this sample, this clonotype turned up many times. The CDR3 DNA sequence: TGTGCCAGCAGACAGGGCACAGATACGCAGTATTTT. It is translated as CASRQGTDTQYF. The rearrangement uses TRBV6-1 and TRBJ2-3; perhaps TRBD1 as D (5 bases). The germline gives CDR1 MNHNS, CDR2 SASEGT. V was pared by 6 bases and J by 1 base, with 5 bases between. This CDR3 has 12 residues.

This clonotype was detected ten times or more. CDR3: CASSAAEQAFF. The DNA of the CDR3 is TGCGCCAGCAGCGCGGCAGAACAAGCTTTCTTT. This chain links TRBV4-1 with TRBJ1-1; D gene unclear. Germline values: CDR1 MGHRA, CDR2 YSYEKL. Trimming cost V 5 bases and J 9 bases, with 10 bases left between them. The CDR3 runs 11 residues.

This clonotype has a count of ten or more. In nucleotides, the CDR3 is TGTGCCAGCTCCGAGGGCGGGGGTACAGATACGCAGTATTTT. Amino acids: CASSEGGGTDTQYF. The chain links TRBV9 to TRBJ2-3, with 7 nucleotides matching TRBD2. The V segment lost 7 bases and the J segment 3 bases; nucleotides outside the gene matches: 8. The CDR3 spans 14 residues. Germline V lookup: CDR1 SGDLS, CDR2 YYNGEE.

This clonotype came up many times. The gene calls are TRBV20-1 and TRBJ1-3; 7 bases map to TRBD1. Germline-derived CDR1 and CDR2 are DFQATT and SNEGSKA (reference sequence). The CDR3 spans 19 residues. Losses at the gene ends were 3 bases for V and 3 bases for J; bases not matched to a gene: 20. CDR3 DNA: TGCAGTGCTAGGGCTTGGGGAGGGGGCGGTAGAATAGATGGAAACACCATATATTTT. Protein: CSARAWGGGGRIDGNTIYF.

The table lists this clonotype with many counts. The J gene is TRBJ2-3, the V gene TRBV20-1; TRBD2 is a possible D gene (6 bases). This CDR3 has 15 residues. Looked up from germline, CDR1 is DFQATT and CDR2 is SNEGSKA (reference sequence). V was shortened by 5 bases and J by 2 bases, with 17 bases between the two germline ends. The CDR3 reads CSAQDGTETTDTQYF. The CDR3 DNA reads TGCAGTGCTCAGGACGGGACTGAGACCACAGATACGCAGTATTTT.

A note on this clonotype: A read error may explain this, as a much larger clone is one base away. The gene calls are TRBV6-2 or TRBV6-3 and TRBJ1-2, with D perhaps matching TRBD1 (5 bases). The CDR3 extends over 13 amino acids. Germline V CDR1 and CDR2: MNHEY, SVGEGT. Trimming took 3 bases from V and 3 from J, leaving 8 bases between them. CDR3 sequence: CASSYGADYGYTF. The CDR3 coding sequence is TGTGCCAGCAGTTATGGGGCAGACTATGGCTACACCTTC.